The 15 T cell receptor beta chains below all came from one sample that was sequenced in a study of T-cell reconstitution after alpha-beta-depleted transplantation in children. Using unique molecular identifiers, the investigators prepared the TCRbeta library. TCRdb processed the PCR reads anew with MiXCR; each CDR3 protein has one entry. The data contain fewer than 700,000 distinct CDR3 sequences, roughly 23% of them singletons. Material: PBMCs, mostly from graft donor cells, obtained 360 days after TCRalphabeta/CD19-depleted stem cell transplant. Receptors originate from a boy in the first two years of life who had a stem cell transplant for acute myeloid leukemia, so the T cells may come from the graft donor.

This clonotype was counted between two and nine times. The gene calls are TRBV6-6 and TRBJ2-1; D is possibly TRBD2 (6 bases). V was trimmed by 8 bases and J by 0 bases, leaving 8 bases between them. The CDR3 totals 13 residues. Per the germline V gene, CDR1 is MNHNY and CDR2 is SVGAGI (reference sequence). The CDR3 is CASLRGSYNEQFF. CDR3 nucleotides: TGTGCCAGCCTGCGGGGCTCCTACAATGAGCAGTTCTTC.

The V and J genes are TRBV14 and TRBJ2-1; D gene unclear. Germline V lookup: CDR1 SGHDN, CDR2 FVKESK. V was shortened by 2 bases and J by 2 bases, with 10 bases between the two germline ends. The CDR3 has 15 amino acids. As DNA, the CDR3 is TGTGCCAGCAGCCAATACCCAAGTCCCTACAATGAGCAGTTCTTC. It yields the protein CASSQYPSPYNEQFF.

The J gene is TRBJ2-1, the V gene TRBV7-9; 14 bases are a match to TRBD2. V lost 4 bases, J lost 7 bases, and 3 bases stayed unmatched. Germline CDR1 reads SEHNR; CDR2 reads FQNEAQ (reference sequence). The CDR3 sequence is 15 residues long. CDR3 in DNA: TGTGCCAGCAGCTCACGACTAGCGGGGGGGAATGAGCAGTTCTTC. Its translation is CASSSRLAGGNEQFF.

V is TRBV4-2 and J is TRBJ2-7; D gene uncertain. Germline V gene sequence: CDR1 LGHNA, CDR2 YNFKEQ. V lost 1 base and J 6 bases, leaving 16 bases between the germline ends. The CDR3 totals 15 residues. In DNA, the CDR3 is TGTGCCAGCAGCCAAGCTACAGCGCCTTTATTCGAGCAGTACGTC. It translates to CASSQATAPLFEQYV.

This clonotype has ten or more counts. V gene TRBV12-3 or TRBV12-4 combines with J gene TRBJ2-1, with 11 bases that match TRBD2. V lost 5 bases, J lost 7 bases, and 10 bases stayed unmatched. The CDR3 consists of 16 residues. The CDR3 DNA sequence: TGTGCCAGCAGTAAACTAGCGGGGGCCTACACTAATGAGCAGTTCTTC. Its protein product is CASSKLAGAYTNEQFF.

There are many counts of this clonotype. The chain couples TRBV6-1 to TRBJ2-1, with 7 bases aligning to TRBD2. V lost 6 bases to trimming and J lost 4 bases; unmatched junction nucleotides: 12. The CDR3 runs to 16 residues. CDR1 and CDR2 from the germline V gene are MNHNS and SASEGT. CDR3 sequence reads: CASSREGIVLYNEQFF. The CDR3 nucleotides are TGTGCCAGCAGCAGGGAGGGTATAGTCCTATACAATGAGCAGTTCTTC.

The gene calls are TRBV4-3 and TRBJ1-1, with D possibly matching TRBD1 (5 bases). Looked up from germline, CDR1 is LGHNA and CDR2 is YSLEER. The V end lost 0 bases, the J end lost 5 bases, and 16 bases lay between the germline ends. This CDR3 is 16 amino acids long. CDR3 DNA: TGCGCCAGCAGCCAAGATCAAGATGGGGCTGGGACTGAAGCTTTCTTT. It specifies CASSQDQDGAGTEAFF.

This clonotype was seen a few times. The chain has TRBV6-2 or TRBV6-3 and TRBJ2-1; no definite D call. The CDR3 is 13 residues long. The germline V gene encodes CDR1 MNHEY and CDR2 SVGEGT. V was pared by 10 bases and J by 3 bases, with 13 bases between. DNA for the CDR3: TGTGCCACTATGAGAAGGTTCTACAATGAGCAGTTCTTC. Encoded protein: CATMRRFYNEQFF.

The V gene is TRBV2, the J gene TRBJ2-6; 9 bases match TRBD1. V lost 11 bases, J lost 1 base, and 15 bases stayed unmatched. CDR1 is SNHLY, CDR2 FYNNEI, per germline. The CDR3 is 18 residues long. The CDR3 is CAFCLRGTGKSGANVLTF. The CDR3 DNA follows: TGTGCCTTCTGTCTCCGTGGGACAGGGAAGTCTGGGGCCAACGTCCTGACTTTC.

The chain links TRBV12-3 or TRBV12-4 to TRBJ1-2; perhaps TRBD1 as D (5 bases). The CDR3 is 16 amino acids. With 3 bases removed from V and 4 bases from J, the gap between germline ends came to 18 bases. The CDR3 sequence is CASSFWTGTSAYGYTF. The CDR3 DNA follows: TGTGCCAGCAGTTTTTGGACCGGGACTTCTGCCTATGGCTACACCTTC.

This clonotype was picked up many times. The chain uses TRBV7-2 and TRBJ2-1; 8 bases are a match to TRBD1. The CDR3 runs to 12 residues. Germline values: CDR1 SGHTA, CDR2 FQGNSA. Germline trimming cut 11 bases from V and 7 bases from J; bases unmatched to any gene: 7. The CDR3 region has the DNA TGTGCCTTCTCCGACAGGGGTAATGAGCAGTTCTTC. Its translation is CAFSDRGNEQFF.

The V and J genes are TRBV7-8 and TRBJ2-1; possibly TRBD1 for D (5 bases). The CDR3 has 15 amino acids. CDR1 is SGHVS and CDR2 is FQNEAQ in the germline V gene. Trimming stripped 5 bases from V and 3 bases from J, with 14 bases between. CDR3 nucleotides: TGTGCCAGCAGCCCTCACAGGTTGGTCTACAATGAGCAGTTCTTC. It yields the protein CASSPHRLVYNEQFF.

The V call is TRBV7-2, the J call TRBJ2-7; D is uncertain. CDR3 length: 13 residues. Germline CDR1 SGHTA, CDR2 FQGNSA. V gave up 2 bases and J gave up 3 bases, with 8 bases separating them. DNA of the CDR3: TGTGCCAGCAGCTTATACGCGGACTACGAGCAGTACGTC. It encodes CASSLYADYEQYV.

Here the CDR3 DNA reads TGTGCCAGCAGCACGAGGGGCAGGGCCGAGCAGTACTTC. Translating it yields CASSTRGRAEQYF. V is TRBV21-1 and J is TRBJ2-7; the table's D call, TRBD1, was not checked against the DNA. TRBV21-1 is marked as a pseudogene. This CDR3 region has 13 residues.

In this sample, this clonotype turned up many times. V gene TRBV7-8 combines with J gene TRBJ2-4, with D uncertain. The CDR3 is 16 residues long. Germline V gene data show CDR1 as SGHVS and CDR2 as FQNEAQ. Trimming shortened V by 1 base and J by 0 bases, and 10 bases separated the two germline ends. This CDR3 is CASSLDYLGAKNIQYF. The CDR3 DNA reads as TGTGCCAGCAGCTTAGATTATCTGGGAGCCAAAAACATTCAGTACTTC.